The present TCR beta chain was sequenced within a study of OX40 agonist ivuxolimab in advanced cancers. Study context: Administration of intravenous ivuxolimab to patients occurred every 2 weeks at 0.01 to 10 mg/kg. Study-level points and caveats: Relative to CD4+ cells, CD8+ T cells on average had more expanded clones. Those patients achieving a partial response at 0.1-3.0 mg/kg showed among the lowest clonal expansion.

About this clone: What it recognizes is unknown.

Assay used: immunoSEQ multiplex PCR; TCRdb lists only in-frame clones, some missing. This repertoire shows fewer than 95,000 clones, 85% to 95% found once; its top ten account for more than 0.35%. Germline trimming cut 0 bases from V and 3 bases from J; bases unmatched to any gene: 4. The CDR3 covers 16 residues. Germline V gene lookup returns CDR1 SGDLS and CDR2 YYNGEE. This rearrangement joins TRBV9 to TRBJ2-2, with 8 bases lining up with TRBD2. This TCR was sampled from an adult with an advanced solid tumor such as melanoma, head and neck, liver or kidney cancer. The specimen was CD4+ or CD8+ T cells sorted from blood, collected in a trial of the OX40 agonist ivuxolimab. The CDR3 protein is CASSVAGGGHTGELFF. The CDR3 bases are TGTGCCAGCAGCGTAGCGGGCGGGGGGCACACCGGGGAGCTGTTTTTT. The full variable domain, in which reference TRBV9 and TRBJ2-2 provide the parts outside the CDR3, is DSGVTQTPKHLITATGQRVTLRCSPRSGDLSVYWYQQSLDQGLQFLIQYYNGEERAKGNILERFSAQQFPDLHSELNLSSLELGDSALYFCASSVAGGGHTGELFFGEGSRLTVL.